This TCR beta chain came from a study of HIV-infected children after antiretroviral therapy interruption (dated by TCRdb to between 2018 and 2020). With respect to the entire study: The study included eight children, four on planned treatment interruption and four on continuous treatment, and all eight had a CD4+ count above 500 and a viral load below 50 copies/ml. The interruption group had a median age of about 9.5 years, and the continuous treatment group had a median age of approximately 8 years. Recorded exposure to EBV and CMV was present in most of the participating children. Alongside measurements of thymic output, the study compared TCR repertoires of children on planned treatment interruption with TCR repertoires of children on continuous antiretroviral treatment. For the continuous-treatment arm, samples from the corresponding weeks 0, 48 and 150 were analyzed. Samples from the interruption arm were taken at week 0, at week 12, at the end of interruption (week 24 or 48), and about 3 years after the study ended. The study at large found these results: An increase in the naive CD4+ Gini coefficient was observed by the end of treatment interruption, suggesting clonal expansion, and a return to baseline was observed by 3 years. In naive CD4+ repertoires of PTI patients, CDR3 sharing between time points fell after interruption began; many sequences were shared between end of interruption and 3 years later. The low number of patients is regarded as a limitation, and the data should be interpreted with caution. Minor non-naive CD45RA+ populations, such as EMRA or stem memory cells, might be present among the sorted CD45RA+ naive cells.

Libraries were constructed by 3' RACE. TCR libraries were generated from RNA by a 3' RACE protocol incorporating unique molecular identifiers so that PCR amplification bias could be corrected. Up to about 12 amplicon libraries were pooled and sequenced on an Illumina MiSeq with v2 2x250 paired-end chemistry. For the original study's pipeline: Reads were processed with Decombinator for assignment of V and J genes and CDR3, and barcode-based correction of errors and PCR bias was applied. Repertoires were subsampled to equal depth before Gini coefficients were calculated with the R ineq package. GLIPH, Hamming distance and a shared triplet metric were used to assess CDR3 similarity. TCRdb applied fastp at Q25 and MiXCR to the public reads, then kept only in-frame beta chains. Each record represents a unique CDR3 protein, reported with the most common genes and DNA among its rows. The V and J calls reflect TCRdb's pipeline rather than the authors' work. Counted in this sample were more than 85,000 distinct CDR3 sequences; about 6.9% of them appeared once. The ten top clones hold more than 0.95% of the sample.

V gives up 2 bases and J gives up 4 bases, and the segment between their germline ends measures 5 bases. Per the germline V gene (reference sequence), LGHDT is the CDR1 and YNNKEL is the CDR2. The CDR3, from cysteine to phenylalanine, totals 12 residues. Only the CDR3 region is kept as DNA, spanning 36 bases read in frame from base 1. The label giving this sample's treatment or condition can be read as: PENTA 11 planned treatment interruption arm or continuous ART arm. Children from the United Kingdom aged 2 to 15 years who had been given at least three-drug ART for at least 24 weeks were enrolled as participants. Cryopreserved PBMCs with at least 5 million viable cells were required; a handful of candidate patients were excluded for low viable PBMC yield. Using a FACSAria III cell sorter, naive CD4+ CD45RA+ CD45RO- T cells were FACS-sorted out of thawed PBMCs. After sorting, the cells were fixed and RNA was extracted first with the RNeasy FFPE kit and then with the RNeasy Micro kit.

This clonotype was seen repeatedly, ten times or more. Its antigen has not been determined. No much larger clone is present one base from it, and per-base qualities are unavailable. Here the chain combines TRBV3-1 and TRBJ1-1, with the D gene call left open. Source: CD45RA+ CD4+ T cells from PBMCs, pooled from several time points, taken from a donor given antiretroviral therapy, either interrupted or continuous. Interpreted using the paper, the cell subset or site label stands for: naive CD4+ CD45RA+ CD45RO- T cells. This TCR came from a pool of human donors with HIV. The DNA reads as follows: TGTGCCAGCAGCCAATGGGGCACTGAAGCTTTCTTT. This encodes CASSQWGTEAFF.